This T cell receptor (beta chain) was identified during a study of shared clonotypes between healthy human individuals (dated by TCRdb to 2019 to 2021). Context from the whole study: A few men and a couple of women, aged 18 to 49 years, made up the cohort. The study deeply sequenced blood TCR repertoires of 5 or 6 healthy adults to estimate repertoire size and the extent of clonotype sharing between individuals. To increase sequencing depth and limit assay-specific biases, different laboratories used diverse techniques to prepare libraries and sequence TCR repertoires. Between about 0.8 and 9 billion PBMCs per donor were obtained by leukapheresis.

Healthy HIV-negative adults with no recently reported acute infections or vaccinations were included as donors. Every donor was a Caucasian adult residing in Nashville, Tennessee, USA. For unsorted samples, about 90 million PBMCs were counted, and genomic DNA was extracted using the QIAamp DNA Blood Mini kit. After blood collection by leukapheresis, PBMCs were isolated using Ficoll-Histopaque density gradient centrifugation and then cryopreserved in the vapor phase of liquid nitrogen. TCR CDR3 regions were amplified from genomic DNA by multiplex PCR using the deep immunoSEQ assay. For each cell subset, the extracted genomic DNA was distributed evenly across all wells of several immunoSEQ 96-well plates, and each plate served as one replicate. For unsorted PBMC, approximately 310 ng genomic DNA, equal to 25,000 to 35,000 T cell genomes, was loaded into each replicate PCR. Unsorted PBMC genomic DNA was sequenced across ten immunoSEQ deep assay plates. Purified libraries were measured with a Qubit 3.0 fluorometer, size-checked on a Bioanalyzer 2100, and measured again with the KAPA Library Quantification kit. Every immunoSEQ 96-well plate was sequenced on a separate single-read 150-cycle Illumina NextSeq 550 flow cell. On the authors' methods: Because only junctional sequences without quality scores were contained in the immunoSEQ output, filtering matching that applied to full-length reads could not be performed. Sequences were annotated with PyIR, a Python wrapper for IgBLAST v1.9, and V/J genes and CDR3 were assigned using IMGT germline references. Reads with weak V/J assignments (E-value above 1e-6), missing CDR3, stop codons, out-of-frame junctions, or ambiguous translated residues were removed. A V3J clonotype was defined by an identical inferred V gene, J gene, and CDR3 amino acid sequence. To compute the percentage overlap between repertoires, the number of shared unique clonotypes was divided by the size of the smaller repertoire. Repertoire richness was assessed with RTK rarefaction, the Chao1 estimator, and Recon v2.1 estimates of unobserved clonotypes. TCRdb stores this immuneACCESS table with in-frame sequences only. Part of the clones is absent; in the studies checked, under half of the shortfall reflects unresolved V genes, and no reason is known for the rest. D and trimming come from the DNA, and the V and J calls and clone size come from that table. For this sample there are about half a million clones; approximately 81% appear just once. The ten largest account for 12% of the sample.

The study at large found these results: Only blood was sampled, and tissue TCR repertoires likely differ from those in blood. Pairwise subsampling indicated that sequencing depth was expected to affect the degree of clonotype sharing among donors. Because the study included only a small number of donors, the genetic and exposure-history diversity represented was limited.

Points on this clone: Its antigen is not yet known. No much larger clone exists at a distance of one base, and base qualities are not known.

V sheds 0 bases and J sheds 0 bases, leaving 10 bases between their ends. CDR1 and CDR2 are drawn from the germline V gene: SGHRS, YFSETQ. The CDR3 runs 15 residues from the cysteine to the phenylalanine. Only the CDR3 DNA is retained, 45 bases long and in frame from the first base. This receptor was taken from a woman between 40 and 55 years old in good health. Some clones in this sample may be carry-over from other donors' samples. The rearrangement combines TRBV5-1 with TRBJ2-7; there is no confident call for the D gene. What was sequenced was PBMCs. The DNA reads TGCGCCAGCAGCTTGGCCTCGTGGAGCTCCTACGAGCAGTACTTC. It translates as CASSLASWSSYEQYF.